The 18 T cell receptor beta chains below all came from one sample that was sequenced in a study of graft-versus-host responses after intestinal transplantation (dated by TCRdb to the early 2020s). Library creation used the immunoSEQ multiplex PCR assay. This immuneACCESS table, as held by TCRdb, lists in-frame sequences with V and J called but not all clones. Of the missing ones, under half trace to an unresolved V gene in checked studies; the others have no known cause. The sample table records roughly 38,000 clones; about 95% of these occur just once. The top ten hold 0.75% to 0.95% of the sample. This sample comprised PBMCs, obtained 16 days after intestinal transplant. Receptors were obtained from a human patient who received an intestinal transplant, so some T cells may come from the graft donor.

The rearrangement uses TRBV23-1 and TRBJ1-1, with 8 nucleotides matching TRBD1. TRBV23-1 is given ORF status, its function remaining uncertain. CDR3 length: 16 residues. The V gene end was trimmed by 3 bases and the J gene end by 2 bases; junction bases not matched to a gene: 8. DNA for the CDR3: TGCGCCAGCAGTCAGCAGGGGGCGCGGGTTAACACTGAAGCTTTCTTT. Protein: CASSQQGARVNTEAFF.

The rearrangement joins TRBV5-8 to TRBJ1-5, with unresolved D. Looked up from germline, CDR1 is SGHTS and CDR2 is YDEGEE. V lost 5 bases to trimming and J lost 0 bases, with 9 bases between them. The CDR3 covers 14 residues. CDR3 sequence (DNA): TGTGCCAGCAGTGCTCCAGCTAGCAATCAGCCCCAGCATTTT. Translated: CASSAPASNQPQHF.

The gene calls are TRBV27 and TRBJ2-5; 7 bases align to TRBD2. Near its end, the DNA agrees better with TRBJ2-7, so the J call may be wrong. This CDR3 is 14 amino acids long. CDR1 and CDR2 from the germline V gene are MNHEY and SMNVEV (reference sequence). The DNA of the CDR3 is TGTGCCAGCAGCCTAGGACTAGGCTCCTACGAGCAGTACTTC. Protein sequence: CASSLGLGSYEQYF.

V gene TRBV27 combines with J gene TRBJ2-7; TRBD1 might be the D (5 bases). The CDR3 length is 11 residues. Germline V lookup: CDR1 MNHEY, CDR2 SMNVEV (reference sequence). Trimming removed 8 bases from V and 3 bases from J, with 8 bases in between. In DNA form, the CDR3 reads TGTGCCAGCGGGGCCCTCTACGAGCAGTACTTC. This codes for CASGALYEQYF.

V gene TRBV19 combines with J gene TRBJ2-7; no clear D. This CDR3 is built from 14 residues. V was shortened by 3 bases and J by 3 bases, with 12 bases between the two germline ends. Germline CDR1 LNHDA, CDR2 SQIVND (reference sequence). This CDR3 reads CASSISLRDYEQYF. The CDR3 coding sequence is TGTGCCAGTAGTATTTCCCTAAGGGACTACGAGCAGTACTTC. Combining the CDR3 with reference TRBV19 and TRBJ2-7 gives the whole variable domain DGGITQSPKYLFRKEGQNVTLSCEQNLNHDAMYWYRQDPGQGLRLIYYSQIVNDFQKGDIAEGYSVSREKKESFPLTVTSAQKNPTAFYLCASSISLRDYEQYFGPGTRLTVT.

The V call is TRBV10-2, the J call TRBJ2-7; D remains unclear. Trimming left V 5 bases short and J 0 bases short, with 14 bases between. The CDR3 covers 15 residues. Germline CDR1 WSHSY, CDR2 SAAADI. The CDR3 bases are TGCGCCAGCAGTCCTTATCCCACCTTCTCCTACGAGCAGTACTTC. Its protein product is CASSPYPTFSYEQYF.

The chain joins TRBV28 to TRBJ1-1; possible D gene TRBD1, 5 bases. The CDR3 length is 14 residues. Between the trimmed V and J ends, which lost 6 bases and 5 bases, there was a span of 16 bases. Germline lookup yields CDR1 MDHEN and CDR2 SYDVKM. This chain's CDR3 is CASSILGGLTEAFF. The CDR3 bases are TGTGCCAGCAGCATCCTCGGGGGTCTAACTGAAGCTTTCTTT.

This chain connects TRBV7-2 to TRBJ2-7; no firm D call. The CDR3 runs 11 residues. The germline CDR1 and CDR2 sequences are SGHTA and FQGNSA. Trimming pared 5 bases from V and 4 bases from J, leaving 6 bases between. Here the CDR3 reads CASSVNYEQYF. The CDR3 nucleotides read TGTGCCAGCAGCGTTAATTACGAGCAGTACTTC.

The V call is TRBV6-5, the J call TRBJ2-5; D unresolved. The germline CDR1 and CDR2 sequences are MNHEY and SVGAGI. This CDR3 region has 13 residues. V lost 2 bases, J lost 5 bases, and 9 bases lay in between. This CDR3 is CASSYLGSETQYF. The CDR3 DNA reads TGTGCCAGCAGTTACCTGGGATCGGAGACCCAGTACTTC.

This clone is a singleton in its sample. The chain's CDR3 is CASSLVKGQFHYGYTF. The CDR3 DNA follows: TGTGCCAGCAGTTTAGTTAAGGGACAATTCCACTATGGCTACACCTTC. This chain links TRBV28 with TRBJ1-2; possible D gene TRBD1, 6 bases. CDR3 size: 16 residues. V was trimmed by 2 bases and J by 3 bases, leaving 16 bases between them. Germline V gives CDR1 MDHEN, CDR2 SYDVKM.

This clone appeared a single time. V and J are TRBV18 and TRBJ2-1, with 12 bases identical to TRBD2. The CDR3 is 18 residues long. Germline V CDR1 and CDR2: KGHSH, LQKENI. The trim removed 1 base at V and 4 bases at J, leaving 8 bases unmatched. CDR3 amino acids: CASSPRLAGVLWYNEQFF. In DNA form, the CDR3 reads TGTGCCAGCTCACCACGACTAGCGGGAGTATTATGGTACAATGAGCAGTTCTTC.

The chain carries TRBV4-2 and TRBJ2-7; maybe TRBD1 (7 bases). Looked up from germline, CDR1 is LGHNA and CDR2 is YNFKEQ. The V end lost 0 bases, the J end lost 3 bases, and 12 bases lay between the germline ends. The CDR3 consists of 15 residues. The CDR3 region is CASSQDHQGGYEQYF. In nucleotides, the CDR3 is TGTGCCAGCAGCCAAGACCACCAGGGGGGCTACGAGCAGTACTTC.

This sequence joins TRBV4-3 and TRBJ2-2; D unresolved. Germline V gene sequence: CDR1 LGHNA, CDR2 YSLEER. CDR3 length equals 17 residues. V shed 5 bases and J shed 0 bases, with 16 bases lying between them. CDR3 region: CASSTSNAVTNTGELFF. DNA for the CDR3: TGCGCCAGCAGCACCTCGAACGCAGTGACGAACACCGGGGAGCTGTTTTTT.

The rearrangement uses TRBV30 and TRBJ2-3; the D gene is possibly TRBD2 (7 bases). The V and J ends lost 5 bases and 1 base respectively, with 10 bases between them. In germline, CDR1 is GTSNPN, CDR2 SVGIG (reference sequence). The CDR3 has 13 amino acids. CDR3 loop: CAWGRGGTDTQYF. In DNA form, the CDR3 reads TGTGCCTGGGGGAGGGGGGGCACAGATACGCAGTATTTT. Full variable domain (remainder filled in from reference TRBV30 and TRBJ2-3): SQTIHQWPATLVQPVGSPLSLECTVEGTSNPNLYWYRQAAGRGLQLLFYSVGIGQISSEVPQNLSASRPQDRQFILSSKKLLLSDSGFYLCAWGRGGTDTQYFGPGTRLTVL.

The chain has TRBV7-9 and TRBJ2-2, with a weak D call TRBD1 (5 bases). Trimming cost V 3 bases and J 1 base, with 12 bases left between them. Germline values: CDR1 SEHNR, CDR2 FQNEAQ (reference sequence). The CDR3 covers 16 residues. The CDR3 spells CASSFPPQGNTGELFF. CDR3 sequence (DNA): TGTGCCAGCAGCTTTCCCCCCCAGGGGAACACCGGGGAGCTGTTTTTT.

As for this clone: The sample contains more than one DNA sequence encoding this CDR3. The chain uses TRBV27 and TRBJ2-2, with 9 bases fitting TRBD2. This CDR3 contains 18 residues. The V gene end was trimmed by 4 bases and the J gene end by 6 bases; junction bases not matched to a gene: 15. The V gene's germline CDR1 is MNHEY and CDR2 SMNVEV (reference sequence). For the CDR3, the DNA is TGTGCCAGCAGTTCCCTAATCGCGGGAGGGGGGCAGGCCGGGGAGCTGTTTTTT. Translated, it gives CASSSLIAGGGQAGELFF.

CDR3: CASSLSRGPNYGYTF. CDR3 bases: TGTGCCAGCAGTTTATCGCGGGGACCTAACTATGGCTACACCTTC. This chain uses TRBV27 with TRBJ1-2; D might be TRBD1 (5 bases). This CDR3 spans 15 amino acids. Germline CDR1 is MNHEY and CDR2 is SMNVEV (reference sequence). V lost 0 bases to trimming and J lost 0 bases, with 8 bases between them.

The genes are TRBV5-1 and TRBJ2-3; D may be TRBD1 or TRBD2 (5 bases each). Germline lookup yields CDR1 SGHRS and CDR2 YFSETQ. This CDR3 contains 14 residues. Trimming stripped 2 bases from V and 6 bases from J, with 13 bases between. This chain's CDR3 is CASSFLTREDTQYF. Here the CDR3 DNA reads TGCGCCAGCAGCTTCTTGACCAGGGAGGATACGCAGTATTTT.